This T cell receptor beta chain originates from a study of identical twins. Comments on this clonotype: Its matching antigen is unknown.

Study findings and constraints: Beta clonotypes that were abundant in cord blood contained fewer insertions, a pattern absent from memory repertoires. Instead of following the same donors, the conclusions were based on cross-sectional statistical analysis. For out-of-frame alpha sequences shared by twins, low generation probability was in excess.

TCRdb reanalysed the 5' RACE reads using MiXCR and keeps one entry per CDR3 protein. The sample includes under 500,000 distinct CDR3 sequences, roughly 13% of them seen just once. The germline V gene encodes CDR1 SGHRS and CDR2 YFSETQ. V dropped 6 bases and J dropped 4 bases, with 19 bases sitting between them. The CDR3 extends over 15 amino acids. This same sample was also taken into another study, of yellow fever vaccine responses in identical twins.

The sequence derives from a woman aged 18-30 years in good health. Sequencing was carried out using CD4+ T cells sorted from blood. The chain uses TRBV5-1 and TRBJ1-2, with unresolved D. DNA for the CDR3: TGCGCCAGCACAATAAATCCGGGTGGTGGCTATGGCTACACCTTC. This codes for CASTINPGGGYGYTF.